This T cell receptor beta chain came from a study of CD8+ T cells in alopecia areata. Study context: The study gave treated patients oral tofacitinib at 5 to 10 mg twice daily. Regarding the study as a whole: With tofacitinib ongoing, many expanded lesional clones persisted in both scalp and blood.

Documented treatment: oral pan-JAK inhibitor, 5-10 mg twice daily. The sorting of PBMCs gave CD4+ and CD8+ T cells. Germline V lookup: CDR1 SGHTA, CDR2 FQGNSA. Trimming left V 3 bases short and J 8 bases short, with 16 bases between. The CDR3 runs to 14 residues. The sequencing template was cDNA reverse transcribed from extracted RNA. The protocol was immunoSEQ multiplex PCR, while the TCRdb copy is restricted to in-frame clones and leaves out a portion. The sample yields 60,000 to 90,000 clones, around two thirds seen once. This clone was recorded many times. Its antigen is currently unknown. Sample: CD8+ T cells sorted from blood, taken at week 24, from a patient treated with tofacitinib. The gene calls are TRBV7-2 and TRBJ1-2, with D unresolved. This clonotype originated in a human donor with alopecia areata. The CDR3 protein is CASSFSGPSEGYTF. The DNA for the CDR3 is TGTGCCAGCAGCTTCTCGGGTCCGTCAGAGGGCTACACCTTC.